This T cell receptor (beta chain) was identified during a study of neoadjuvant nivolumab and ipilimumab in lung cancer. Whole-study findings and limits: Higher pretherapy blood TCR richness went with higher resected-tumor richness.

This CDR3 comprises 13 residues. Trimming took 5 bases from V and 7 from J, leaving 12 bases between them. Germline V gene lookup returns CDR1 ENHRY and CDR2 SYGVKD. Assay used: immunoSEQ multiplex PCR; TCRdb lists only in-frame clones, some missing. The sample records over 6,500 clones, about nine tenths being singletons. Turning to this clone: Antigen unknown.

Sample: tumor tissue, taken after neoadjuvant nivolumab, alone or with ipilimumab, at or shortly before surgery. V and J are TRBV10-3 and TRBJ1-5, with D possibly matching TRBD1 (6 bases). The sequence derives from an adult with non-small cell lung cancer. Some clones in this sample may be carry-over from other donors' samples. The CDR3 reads CAISIGDNQPQHF. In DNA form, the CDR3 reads TGTGCCATCAGTATTGGGGACAACCAGCCCCAGCATTTT.